This T cell receptor (beta chain) was observed in a study of siplizumab effects on memory and regulatory T cells. On this clone itself: Its antigen is unidentified.

Germline CDR1 is SGHVS and CDR2 is FNYEAQ. There are 14 residues in the CDR3. V shed 5 bases and J 7 bases; nucleotides not matched to a gene: 7. Overall study findings and caveats: No assignable naive or memory phenotype existed for roughly 75-95% of proliferating CD4+ or CD8+ clones.

The data were produced by immunoSEQ multiplex PCR, yet TCRdb's version contains in-frame clones alone and is incomplete. Of 100,000 to 120,000 clones listed, roughly 92% were seen once; the top ten hold 1.3%. This TCR was sampled from a human donor in good health. Sequenced sample: CD4+ T cells sorted from blood. The rearrangement uses TRBV7-6 and TRBJ1-4, with 7 nucleotides matching TRBD1. CDR3 DNA sequence: TGTGCCAGCAGCGGGGGGACAGTAGTTGAAAAACTGTTTTTT. Protein: CASSGGTVVEKLFF.